The entry that follows covers one TCR beta chain sequence. What it recognizes is unknown. The CDR3 is made up of 13 amino acids. The germline CDR1 and CDR2 sequences are SQVTM and ANQGSEA. TCRdb re-called the 5' RACE reads, yielding one record per CDR3 amino acid sequence without DNA. The repertoire shows about 260,000 distinct CDR3 sequences; the top ten hold about 4%. This sample was included in a study of T cells expressing NK-cell markers. Study context: Sequencing of TCR beta repertoires drew on sorted CD3+CD56+NKG2C+, CD3+CD56+NKG2C- and CD3+CD56-NKG2C+ T cells. In the group of eight sequenced donors, seven were HCMV-seropositive and one was seronegative.

Study results and caveats: In a group of 5 to 7 donors, dominant NKG2C+ clonotypes represented about 1.0-7.5% of CD8+ T cells.

The origin of this receptor is a woman between 18 and 75 years old in good health. Sequencing was done on a sample of blood T cells: a sorted CD56 or NKG2C T cell subset, CD4+ or CD8+ T cells, or bulk PBMC T cells (not recorded which). The chain is built from TRBV29-1 and TRBJ1-5; with no DNA, the TCRdb D assignment of TRBD1 cannot be verified. The CDR3 loop reads CSVEQGVGQPQHF.